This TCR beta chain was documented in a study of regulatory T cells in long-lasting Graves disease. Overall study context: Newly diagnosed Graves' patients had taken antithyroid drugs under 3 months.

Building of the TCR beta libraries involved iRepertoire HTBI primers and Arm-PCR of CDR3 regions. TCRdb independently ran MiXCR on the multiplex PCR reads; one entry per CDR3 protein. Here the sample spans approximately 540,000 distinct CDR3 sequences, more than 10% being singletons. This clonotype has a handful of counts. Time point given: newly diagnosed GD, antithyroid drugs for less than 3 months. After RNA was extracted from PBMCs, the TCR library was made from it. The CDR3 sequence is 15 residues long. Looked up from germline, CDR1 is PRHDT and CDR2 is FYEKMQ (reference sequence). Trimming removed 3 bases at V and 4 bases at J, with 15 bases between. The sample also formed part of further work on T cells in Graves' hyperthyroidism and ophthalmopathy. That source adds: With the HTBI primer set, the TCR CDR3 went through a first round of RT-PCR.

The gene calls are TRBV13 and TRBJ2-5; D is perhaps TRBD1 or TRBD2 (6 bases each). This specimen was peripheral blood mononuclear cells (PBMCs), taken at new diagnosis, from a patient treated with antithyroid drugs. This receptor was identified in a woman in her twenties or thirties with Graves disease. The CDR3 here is CASSFGRGRLETQYF. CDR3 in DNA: TGTGCCAGCAGCTTTGGAAGGGGGAGGTTAGAGACCCAGTACTTC.